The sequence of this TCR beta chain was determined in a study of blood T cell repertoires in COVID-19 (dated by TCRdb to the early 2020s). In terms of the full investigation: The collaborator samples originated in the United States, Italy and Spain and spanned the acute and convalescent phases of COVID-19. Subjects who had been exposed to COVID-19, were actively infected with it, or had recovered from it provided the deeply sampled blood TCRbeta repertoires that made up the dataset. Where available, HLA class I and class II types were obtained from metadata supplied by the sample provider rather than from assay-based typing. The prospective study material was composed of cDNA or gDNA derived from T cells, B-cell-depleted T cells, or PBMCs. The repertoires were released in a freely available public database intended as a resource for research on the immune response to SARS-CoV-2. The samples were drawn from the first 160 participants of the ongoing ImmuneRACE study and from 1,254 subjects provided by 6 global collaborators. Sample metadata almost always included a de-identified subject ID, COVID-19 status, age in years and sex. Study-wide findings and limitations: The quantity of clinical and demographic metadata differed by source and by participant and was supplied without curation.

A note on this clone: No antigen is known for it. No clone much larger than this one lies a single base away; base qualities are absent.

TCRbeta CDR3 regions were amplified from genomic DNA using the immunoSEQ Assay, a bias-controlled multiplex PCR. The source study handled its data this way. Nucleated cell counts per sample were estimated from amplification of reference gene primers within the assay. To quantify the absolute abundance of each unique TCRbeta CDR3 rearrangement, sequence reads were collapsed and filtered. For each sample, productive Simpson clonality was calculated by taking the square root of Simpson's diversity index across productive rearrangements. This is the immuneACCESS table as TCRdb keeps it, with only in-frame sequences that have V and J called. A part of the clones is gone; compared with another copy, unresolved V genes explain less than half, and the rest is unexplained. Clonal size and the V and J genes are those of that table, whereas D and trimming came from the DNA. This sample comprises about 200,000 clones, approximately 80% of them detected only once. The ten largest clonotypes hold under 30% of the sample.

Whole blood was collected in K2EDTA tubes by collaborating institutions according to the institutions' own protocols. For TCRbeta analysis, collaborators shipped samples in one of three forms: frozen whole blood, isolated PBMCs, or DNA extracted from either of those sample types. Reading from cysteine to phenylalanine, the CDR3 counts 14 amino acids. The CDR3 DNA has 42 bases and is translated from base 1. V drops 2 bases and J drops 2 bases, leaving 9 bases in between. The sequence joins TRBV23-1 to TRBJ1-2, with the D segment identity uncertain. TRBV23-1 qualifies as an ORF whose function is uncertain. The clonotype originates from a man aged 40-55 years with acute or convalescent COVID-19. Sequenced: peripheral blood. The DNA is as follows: TGCGCCAGCAGTCAACCAAATTTGAACTATGGCTACACCTTC. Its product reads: CASSQPNLNYGYTF.